The 28 T cell receptor beta chains below come from one sample, sequenced in a study of T-cell reconstitution after alpha-beta-depleted transplantation in children. Preparation of the TCRbeta library involved a method that used unique molecular identifiers. MiXCR, applied by TCRdb to the PCR reads, yields one record per CDR3 protein. The sample includes approximately 100,000 distinct CDR3 sequences, about 12% of them seen just once. Sequencing was performed on PBMCs from the stem cell graft donor, taken from the stem cell graft. The receptors derive from a human donor who donated a stem cell graft to a child with inherited bone marrow failure.

The table lists this clonotype with many counts. The chain uses TRBV5-1 and TRBJ2-7, with D perhaps matching TRBD1 or TRBD2 (6 bases each). With 0 bases removed from V and 3 bases from J, the gap between germline ends came to 10 bases. Per the germline V gene, CDR1 is SGHRS and CDR2 is YFSETQ. The CDR3 is 14 amino acids. DNA for the CDR3: TGCGCCAGCAGCTTGGCGGGGGCCCACTACGAGCAGTACTTC. Its protein is CASSLAGAHYEQYF.

This clonotype was seen a few times. The rearrangement joins TRBV5-5 to TRBJ1-1, with 8 bases that match TRBD1. In germline, CDR1 is SGHKS, CDR2 YYEKEE (reference sequence). CDR3 length equals 15 residues. The V and J ends lost 0 bases and 1 base, in that order; junction bases with no gene match: 2. The CDR3 loop is CASSLAGTGNTEAFF. Written as DNA, the CDR3 is TGTGCCAGCAGCTTGGCCGGGACAGGGAACACTGAAGCTTTCTTT.

This clonotype has a count of ten or more. The gene calls are TRBV10-3 and TRBJ1-5, with D perhaps matching TRBD1 (5 bases). CDR3 length: 13 residues. CDR1 and CDR2 from the germline V gene are ENHRY and SYGVKD. The V gene lost 2 bases and the J gene lost 7 bases, with 9 bases spanning the gap. CDR3 in DNA: TGTGCCATCAGTGAGACGGGGGGACAGCCCCAGCATTTT. Encoded protein: CAISETGGQPQHF.

This clonotype was observed once. No conserved phenylalanine or tryptophan ends this CDR3, so it is likely a read error. The chain couples TRBV7-8 to TRBJ1-4; unclear D gene. Germline-derived CDR1 and CDR2 are SGHVS and FQNEAQ. The CDR3 consists of 16 residues. Here the CDR3 DNA reads TGTGCCAGCAGCCATCGTGACGAGGGTCCTAACGAAAAACTGTTTTTG. The encoded protein is CASSHRDEGPNEKLFL.

This clonotype was seen a few times. The chain has TRBV5-1 and TRBJ1-1; D gene ambiguous. The ends were cut back, 0 bases at V and 1 base at J, with 7 bases in the middle. The CDR3 extends over 14 amino acids. Per the germline V gene, CDR1 is SGHRS and CDR2 is YFSETQ. The CDR3 nucleotides read TGCGCCAGCAGCTTGGTGTCAGCGAACACTGAAGCTTTCTTT. It translates to CASSLVSANTEAFF.

This clonotype was detected many times. The gene calls are TRBV5-1 and TRBJ1-1; 7 bases agree with TRBD1. This CDR3 spans 16 amino acids. CDR1 and CDR2 (germline): SGHRS, YFSETQ. Trimming at V came to 0 bases and at J to 3 bases, leaving 8 bases not matched to a gene. The CDR3 is CASSLGPQGGDTEAFF. The DNA for the CDR3 is TGCGCCAGCAGCTTGGGTCCGCAGGGGGGGGACACTGAAGCTTTCTTT.

This clonotype was detected a few times. The CDR3 DNA is TGTGCCAGCAGTTTGGCCCGTTACGAGCAGTACTTC. Protein sequence: CASSLARYEQYF. This sequence joins TRBV28 and TRBJ2-7; D unresolved. The CDR3 is 12 residues long. Germline lookup yields CDR1 MDHEN and CDR2 SYDVKM. V was clipped by 3 bases and J by 4 bases, with 7 bases between them. The full variable domain, with the rest looked up from reference TRBV28 and TRBJ2-7, is DVKVTQSSRYLVKRTGEKVFLECVQDMDHENMFWYRQDPGLGLRLIYFSYDVKMKEKGDIPEGYSVSREKKERFSLILESASTNQTSMYLCASSLARYEQYFGPGTRLTVT.

This clonotype came up many times. V is TRBV5-1 and J is TRBJ1-6; D is unclear. Trimming removed 4 bases at V and 0 bases at J, with 2 bases between. This CDR3 spans 13 amino acids. The V gene's germline CDR1 is SGHRS and CDR2 YFSETQ. The DNA for the CDR3 is TGCGCCAGCAGCCCCTCCTATAATTCACCCCTCCACTTT. Translated: CASSPSYNSPLHF.

Remarks on this clonotype: A read error may produce the germline difference seen at one junction end. CDR3 sequence (DNA): TGCGCCAGCAGCTTGGGTCCCAATCAGCTCCAGCATTTT. Protein sequence: CASSLGPNQLQHF. The chain is built from TRBV5-1 and TRBJ1-5; D unclear. Per the germline V gene, CDR1 is SGHRS and CDR2 is YFSETQ. This CDR3 has 13 amino acids.

This clonotype was recorded many times. The chain recombines TRBV12-3 or TRBV12-4 with TRBJ2-4; TRBD2 agrees at 10 bases. There are 15 residues in the CDR3. The ends lost 1 base at V and 7 bases at J; junction bases unmatched: 4. CDR3 protein: CASSLDGLAANIQYF. In nucleotides, the CDR3 is TGTGCCAGCAGTTTAGACGGACTAGCGGCCAACATTCAGTACTTC.

Ten or more counts support this clonotype. The rearrangement uses TRBV5-6 and TRBJ2-7; 7 bases match TRBD1. Trimming cost V 2 bases and J 4 bases; bases outside gene matches: 9. Looked up from germline, CDR1 is SGHDT and CDR2 is YYEEEE. The CDR3 is 15 residues long. Here the CDR3 reads CASSFRTGVGYEQYF. CDR3 sequence (DNA): TGTGCCAGCAGCTTCCGGACAGGCGTTGGATACGAGCAGTACTTC.

This clonotype occurred many times. The rearrangement links TRBV28 to TRBJ2-1, with 7 bases aligning to TRBD1. V was clipped by 6 bases and J by 8 bases; unmatched bases: 13. Germline values: CDR1 MDHEN, CDR2 SYDVKM. This CDR3 comprises 15 residues. CDR3 residues: CASSRPQGQGDEQFF. The CDR3 region has the DNA TGTGCCAGCAGCCGACCCCAGGGGCAGGGGGATGAGCAGTTCTTC.

This clonotype was observed many times. The chain links TRBV20-1 to TRBJ2-5; maybe TRBD1 (6 bases). Trimming took off 2 bases at V and 2 bases at J, with 12 bases between the two ends. Germline assignment: CDR1 DFQATT and CDR2 SNEGSKA (reference sequence). This CDR3 region has 14 residues. The CDR3 loop is CSARNPRGQETQYF. In DNA form, the CDR3 reads TGCAGTGCTAGAAATCCGAGGGGGCAAGAGACCCAGTACTTC.

In its sample, this clonotype was seen many times. This chain joins TRBV5-1 and TRBJ2-5; unclear D gene. The CDR3 is made up of 12 amino acids. V lost 2 bases to trimming and J lost 5 bases, with 7 bases between them. CDR1 is SGHRS and CDR2 is YFSETQ in the germline V gene. CDR3 sequence: CASSFSRETQYF. DNA for the CDR3: TGCGCCAGCAGCTTTAGTCGGGAGACCCAGTACTTC. The full variable domain, with the rest looked up from reference TRBV5-1 and TRBJ2-5, is KAGVTQTPRYLIKTRGQQVTLSCSPISGHRSVSWYQQTPGQGLQFLFEYFSETQRNKGNFPGRFSGRQFSNSRSEMNVSTLELGDSALYLCASSFSRETQYFGPGTRLLVL.

This clonotype was observed at least ten times. The chain links TRBV25-1 to TRBJ1-5; no firm D call. V was pared by 3 bases and J by 6 bases, with 12 bases between. The CDR3 sequence is 14 residues long. Germline V CDR1 and CDR2: MGHDK, SYGVNS. This CDR3 reads CASSDFGEPQPQHF. CDR3 nucleotide sequence: TGTGCCAGCAGTGATTTCGGGGAGCCTCAGCCCCAGCATTTT.

At least ten counts were recorded for this clonotype. The chain combines TRBV11-2 with TRBJ2-3; 8 positions match TRBD2. The CDR3 has 16 amino acids. Germline CDR1 and CDR2: SGHAT and FQNNGV. V trimming: 0 bases; J trimming: 7 bases; junction bases outside the gene matches: 9. The CDR3: CASSLDLTSGLYTQYF. The CDR3 region has the DNA TGTGCCAGCAGCTTAGATCTCACTAGCGGCCTCTATACGCAGTATTTT.

This clonotype was counted many times. The chain combines TRBV20-1 with TRBJ1-4, with a weak D call TRBD1 (5 bases). The V gene lost 5 bases and the J gene lost 8 bases, with 15 bases spanning the gap. CDR1 is DFQATT, CDR2 SNEGSKA, per germline (reference sequence). The CDR3 runs 13 residues. The CDR3 is CSAGGAGREKLFF. The CDR3 DNA is TGCAGTGCTGGGGGAGCAGGGAGGGAAAAACTGTTTTTT.

This clonotype appeared many times. J is TRBJ2-1 and V is TRBV4-2; D gene uncertain. This CDR3 is built from 13 residues. The germline gives CDR1 LGHNA, CDR2 YNFKEQ. Trimming shortened V by 0 bases and J by 4 bases, and 4 bases separated the two germline ends. The CDR3 coding sequence is TGTGCCAGCAGCCAAGACTCATACAATGAGCAGTTCTTC. Amino acid sequence: CASSQDSYNEQFF.

The V gene is TRBV9, the J gene TRBJ2-5, with D hard to call. From germline, CDR1 is SGDLS and CDR2 YYNGEE. The CDR3 spans 13 residues. The V and J ends lost 2 bases and 3 bases respectively, with 8 bases between them. The CDR3, as DNA: TGTGCCAGCAGCGTGTTGGGAAAAGAGACCCAGTACTTC. It yields the protein CASSVLGKETQYF.

This clonotype showed up just a few times. The chain links TRBV7-3 to TRBJ2-5; 7 nucleotides agree with TRBD2. CDR3 length: 13 amino acids. J gave up 4 bases and V 10 bases, and 9 bases lay outside the gene matches. The germline CDR1 and CDR2 sequences are SGHTA and FQGTGA. The CDR3 region is CATSGGLGETQYF. The DNA for the CDR3 is TGTGCCACCTCGGGGGGTCTAGGAGAGACCCAGTACTTC.

This clonotype came up many times. This rearrangement joins TRBV20-1 to TRBJ2-7; D gene uncertain. The V gene lost 0 bases and the J gene lost 0 bases, with 12 bases spanning the gap. Germline V gene data show CDR1 as DFQATT and CDR2 as SNEGSKA (reference sequence). The length of the CDR3 is 15 residues. CDR3: CSARDSSHGSYEQYF. CDR3 bases: TGCAGTGCTAGAGATAGCAGCCACGGCTCCTACGAGCAGTACTTC.

Written as DNA, the CDR3 is TGTGCCAGCAGTGAACTAGCGGGAGCCACAGATACGCAGTATTTT. Protein: CASSELAGATDTQYF. This chain uses TRBV6-1 with TRBJ2-3, with TRBD2 matching 10 bases. Germline V gene sequence: CDR1 MNHNS, CDR2 SASEGT. The CDR3 consists of 15 residues. V lost 2 bases, J lost 2 bases, and 1 base stayed unmatched.

This clonotype was recorded many times. The V and J genes are TRBV20-1 and TRBJ2-7; TRBD2 aligns across 10 bases. V lost 5 bases, J lost 5 bases, and 9 bases stayed unmatched. This CDR3 is built from 14 residues. Germline assignment: CDR1 DFQATT and CDR2 SNEGSKA (reference sequence). The CDR3 region is CSALELAGEHEQYF. The CDR3 bases are TGCAGTGCTTTGGAGCTAGCGGGAGAACACGAGCAGTACTTC.

This clonotype was counted ten times or more. V is TRBV5-1 and J is TRBJ2-3, with D possibly being TRBD1 or TRBD2 (5 bases each). Germline V gene lookup returns CDR1 SGHRS and CDR2 YFSETQ. The CDR3 runs 15 residues. With 2 bases removed from V and 1 base from J, the gap between germline ends came to 11 bases. The CDR3 is CASSLGGDRTDTQYF. The CDR3 DNA reads TGCGCCAGCAGCTTAGGTGGGGACCGCACAGATACGCAGTATTTT.

This clonotype was detected ten times or more. The rearrangement links TRBV7-9 to TRBJ2-1; D gene unclear. Per germline, CDR1 SEHNR and CDR2 FQNEAQ (reference sequence). V was cut by 6 bases and J by 13 bases, with 10 bases left in between. This CDR3 spans 10 amino acids. The CDR3 DNA reads as TGTGCCAGCAGTCAGAAAATACAGTTCTTC. Residues: CASSQKIQFF. The entire variable domain, with the rest obtained from reference TRBV7-9 and TRBJ2-1, is as follows: DTGVSQNPRHKITKRGQNVTFRCDPISEHNRLYWYRQTLGQGPEFLTYFQNEAQLEKSRLLSDRFSAERPKGSFSTLEIQRTEQGDSAMYLCASSQKIQFFGPGTRLTVL.

This clonotype has a count of ten or more. The chain is built from TRBV5-1 and TRBJ2-5; D possibly corresponds to TRBD2 (5 bases). V lost 4 bases to trimming and J lost 5 bases, with 15 bases between them. This CDR3 has 14 residues. Germline V gives CDR1 SGHRS, CDR2 YFSETQ. The CDR3 region has the DNA TGCGCCAGCAGCCCCTCAGCTTCGGGGGAGACCCAGTACTTC. It encodes CASSPSASGETQYF.

Many counts were recorded for this clonotype. J is TRBJ2-2 and V is TRBV12-3 or TRBV12-4, with TRBD2 identical over 9 bases. The CDR3 has 14 residues. V gave up 6 bases and J gave up 5 bases; unmatched junction bases: 4. The CDR3 loop is CASRVSGSTGELFF. In DNA form, the CDR3 reads TGTGCCAGCAGAGTTAGCGGGAGTACCGGGGAGCTGTTTTTT.

This clonotype was detected many times. This chain joins TRBV5-1 and TRBJ1-2; the match to TRBD1 covers 7 bases. The CDR3 runs 18 residues. Trimming at V came to 1 base and at J to 3 bases, leaving 15 bases not matched to a gene. Germline V gene sequence: CDR1 SGHRS, CDR2 YFSETQ. CDR3 sequence: CASSLHLPTGPIDYGYTF. In nucleotides, the CDR3 is TGCGCCAGCAGCTTGCACCTCCCGACAGGGCCGATTGACTATGGCTACACCTTC.